These 18 T cell receptor beta chains were sequenced from one sample in a study of T cells in tuberculosis. Produced via immunoSEQ multiplex PCR; TCRdb's table is partial and in-frame only. The sample records about 34,000 clones, roughly nine tenths being singletons. Material for sequencing was PBMCs. All receptors derive from a donor between 5 and 29 years old with latent tuberculosis or without tuberculosis infection.

V usage is TRBV30 and J usage is TRBJ2-7, with 10 bases that match TRBD2. CDR3 length: 13 residues. J lost 7 bases, V lost 1 base, and 4 bases had no gene match. Germline CDR1 GTSNPN, CDR2 SVGIG (reference sequence). The CDR3 nucleotides read TGTGCCTGGAGTGCCCTAGCGGGAGAGGAGCAGTACTTC. It specifies CAWSALAGEEQYF. The entire variable domain, with the rest obtained from reference TRBV30 and TRBJ2-7, is as follows: SQTIHQWPATLVQPVGSPLSLECTVEGTSNPNLYWYRQAAGRGLQLLFYSVGIGQISSEVPQNLSASRPQDRQFILSSKKLLLSDSGFYLCAWSALAGEEQYFGPGTRLTVT.

The J gene is TRBJ1-1, the V gene TRBV10-3; 10 nucleotides align to TRBD1. Trimming removed 6 bases from V and 1 base from J; junction bases left unmatched: 11. Per germline, CDR1 ENHRY and CDR2 SYGVKD. This CDR3 comprises 17 residues. CDR3 nucleotides: TGTGCCATCAGGGAACGACAGGGGGCCAGTGGGAACACTGAAGCTTTCTTT. Translation: CAIRERQGASGNTEAFF.

The chain is built from TRBV10-3 and TRBJ1-5; 10 nucleotides match TRBD1. The length of the CDR3 is 14 residues. The V segment lost 3 bases and the J segment 7 bases; nucleotides outside the gene matches: 3. Germline V gene lookup returns CDR1 ENHRY and CDR2 SYGVKD. The CDR3 nucleotides are TGTGCCATCAGTGAACGACAGGGGGCACAGCCCCAGCATTTT. As protein: CAISERQGAQPQHF.

The chain's CDR3 is CAWLTGAGELFF. DNA of the CDR3: TGTGCCTGGTTGACAGGGGCCGGGGAGCTGTTTTTT. V and J are TRBV30 and TRBJ2-2, with 8 bases matching TRBD1. This CDR3 region has 12 residues. Germline assignment: CDR1 GTSNPN and CDR2 SVGIG (reference sequence). Trimming removed 5 bases from V and 6 bases from J; junction bases left unmatched: 2.

The chain is built from TRBV18 and TRBJ1-1; D may be TRBD1 (5 bases). V was clipped by 6 bases and J by 1 base, with 12 bases between them. CDR3 size: 14 residues. Germline CDR1 is KGHSH and CDR2 is LQKENI. CDR3 sequence: CASSPQGRNTEAFF. CDR3 nucleotide sequence: TGTGCCAGCTCCCCTCAGGGTAGGAACACTGAAGCTTTCTTT.

The V gene is TRBV4-1, the J gene TRBJ1-2; 8 nucleotides agree with TRBD1. The V segment lost 0 bases and the J segment 4 bases; nucleotides outside the gene matches: 4. Germline values: CDR1 MGHRA, CDR2 YSYEKL. This CDR3 has 15 amino acids. CDR3 sequence: CASSQDQGTGYGYTF. The CDR3 bases are TGCGCCAGCAGCCAAGATCAAGGGACAGGCTATGGCTACACCTTC.

The chain uses TRBV28 and TRBJ2-7; D gene unclear. The CDR3 runs to 14 residues. Trimming took off 10 bases at V and 1 base at J, with 17 bases between the two ends. In germline, CDR1 is MDHEN, CDR2 SYDVKM. The CDR3 loop reads CATITERVSYEQYF. The CDR3 nucleotides are TGTGCCACCATTACGGAACGGGTGTCCTACGAGCAGTACTTC.

V gene TRBV5-6 combines with J gene TRBJ2-1, with unresolved D. CDR1 and CDR2 from the germline V gene are SGHDT and YYEEEE. The CDR3 consists of 13 residues. V gave up 0 bases and J gave up 10 bases, with 11 bases separating them. The CDR3 sequence is CASSLALQREQFF. CDR3 nucleotides: TGTGCCAGCAGCTTGGCCCTGCAACGGGAGCAGTTCTTC.

V is TRBV5-1 and J is TRBJ2-7; maybe TRBD2 (6 bases). Per germline, CDR1 SGHRS and CDR2 YFSETQ. The ends were cut back, 5 bases at V and 2 bases at J, with 11 bases in the middle. The CDR3 contains 13 residues. The CDR3: CASRGGNTYEQYF. The CDR3 DNA follows: TGCGCCAGCAGAGGAGGGAATACCTACGAGCAGTACTTC.

The chain employs TRBV11-2 and TRBJ2-2; a weak D match, TRBD2 (5 bases). The V gene's germline CDR1 is SGHAT and CDR2 FQNNGV. Between the trimmed V and J ends, which lost 0 bases and 7 bases, there was a span of 12 bases. The length of the CDR3 is 15 residues. In nucleotides, the CDR3 is TGTGCCAGCAGCTTAGATCAGATCGGGGTCGGGGAGCTGTTTTTT. Amino acids: CASSLDQIGVGELFF.

The CDR3 DNA sequence: TGTGCCAGCAGCTCCCAAGAGAGGTTACGAGGAGAGACCCAGTACTTC. Amino acids: CASSSQERLRGETQYF. J is TRBJ2-5 and V is TRBV7-9; D gene ambiguous. CDR3 length equals 16 residues. Trimming took 4 bases from V and 4 from J, leaving 19 bases between them. Germline CDR1 is SEHNR and CDR2 is FQNEAQ (reference sequence).

This clone was found a few times. The chain recombines TRBV29-1 with TRBJ2-4; the match to TRBD2 covers 7 bases. J lost 4 bases, V lost 2 bases, and 5 bases had no gene match. In germline, CDR1 is SQVTM, CDR2 ANQGSEA. The CDR3 consists of 14 residues. CDR3 DNA: TGCAGCGTTGAAAGCGGGGCGGGGAAAAACATTCAGTACTTC. This encodes CSVESGAGKNIQYF.

CDR3 residues: CATSSRAGLGETQYF. CDR3 bases: TGTGCCACCAGCTCCCGGGCGGGTTTGGGTGAGACCCAGTACTTC. This chain connects TRBV15 to TRBJ2-5, with D possibly matching TRBD2 (5 bases). V was shortened by 5 bases and J by 5 bases, with 18 bases between the two germline ends. Germline CDR1 and CDR2: LNHNV and YYDKDF (reference sequence). This CDR3 is built from 15 residues.

This clone was picked up a small number of times. The V call is TRBV19, the J call TRBJ1-2, with a possible D match to TRBD1 (5 bases). CDR3 length equals 13 residues. V lost 7 bases to trimming and J lost 2 bases, with 11 bases between them. CDR1 and CDR2 (germline): LNHDA, SQIVND (reference sequence). The CDR3 sequence: CASTTGLNYGYTF. The CDR3 DNA reads TGTGCCAGTACCACGGGACTGAACTATGGCTACACCTTC.

The count of this clone is one. The V gene is TRBV19, the J gene TRBJ1-2; perhaps TRBD1 as D (6 bases). Germline CDR1 reads LNHDA; CDR2 reads SQIVND (reference sequence). The CDR3 runs 16 residues. The V end lost 3 bases, the J end lost 5 bases, and 19 bases lay between the germline ends. CDR3 amino acids: CASSIGPRTETYGYTF. The CDR3 DNA reads TGTGCCAGTAGTATTGGGCCGAGGACAGAAACATATGGCTACACCTTC.

V and J are TRBV7-9 and TRBJ1-6; TRBD1 matches 7 bases. Germline assignment: CDR1 SEHNR and CDR2 FQNEAQ (reference sequence). This CDR3 region has 18 residues. Trimming took 5 bases from V and 3 from J; bases not matched to a gene: 13. CDR3 residues: CASSKRPPGTDYNSPLHF. For the CDR3, the DNA is TGTGCCAGCAGCAAACGCCCCCCGGGGACAGACTATAATTCACCCCTCCACTTT.

V is TRBV2 and J is TRBJ2-6; TRBD1 matches 8 bases. CDR1 and CDR2 from the germline V gene are SNHLY and FYNNEI. Trimming removed 8 bases from V and 2 bases from J; junction bases left unmatched: 2. This CDR3 is 14 amino acids long. CDR3 in amino acids: CASRDRPGANVLTF. CDR3 in DNA: TGTGCCAGCCGGGACAGGCCTGGGGCCAACGTCCTGACTTTC.

CDR3 DNA: TGTGCCAGCACCCTAAATGGACTTCCCGGGAATGAGCAGTTCTTC. This gives the protein CASTLNGLPGNEQFF. The chain carries TRBV27 and TRBJ2-1; D possibly corresponds to TRBD2 (5 bases). This CDR3 has 15 residues. The V end was cut by 7 bases, the J end by 7 bases, with 20 bases between. Germline V CDR1 and CDR2: MNHEY, SMNVEV (reference sequence).